This T cell receptor beta chain was captured by sequencing in a study of T cell repertoires in cytomegalovirus infection. This clonotype was detected many times. The CDR3 consists of 15 residues. With V trimmed by 4 bases and J by 2 bases, 8 bases remained unmatched. TCRdb reprocessed the reads with MiXCR, giving one entry per CDR3 protein. The table has fewer than 200,000 distinct CDR3 sequences, roughly 19% seen once; the top ten hold approximately 2.9%. The chain couples TRBV12-3 or TRBV12-4 to TRBJ2-7, with 7 nucleotides matching TRBD1. The sequencing sample was made of PBMCs. This receptor was taken from a human donor in good health (CMV status not recorded). Some clones in this sample may be carry-over from other donors' samples. CDR3 sequence: CASSSRQGITYEQYF. For the CDR3, the DNA is TGTGCCAGCAGTTCCCGACAGGGTATCACCTACGAGCAGTACTTC.